This entry is about one TCR beta chain. These data are taken from a study of blood T cell repertoires in COVID-19. Study background: The United States, Italy and Spain provided the acute and convalescent COVID-19 samples.

Some clones are missing from TCRdb's copy, which holds only in-frame ones; the method was immunoSEQ multiplex PCR. The table records approximately 99,000 clones, approximately 83% of them present only once. The CDR3 length is 13 residues. Trimming at V came to 6 bases and at J to 2 bases, leaving 1 base not matched to a gene. V is TRBV12-3 or TRBV12-4 and J is TRBJ2-3, with 8 nucleotides matching TRBD2. This sequence was found in an older woman with acute or convalescent COVID-19. What was sequenced was peripheral blood. The CDR3: CASRLAATDTQYF. As DNA, the CDR3 is TGTGCCAGCAGACTAGCGGCCACAGATACGCAGTATTTT.